Given below is one T cell receptor (beta chain) in context. As yet, its antigen is unknown. The data are from a study of shared clonotypes between healthy human individuals. CDR1 is MNHEY and CDR2 is SMNVEV in the germline V gene (reference sequence). V lost 4 bases, J lost 3 bases, and 6 bases lay in between. The CDR3 has 12 amino acids. Generated by immunoSEQ multiplex PCR, the TCRdb table keeps only in-frame clones and is missing some. Among 2 million to 2.5 million clones, about 94% were seen once, and the ten largest hold less than 0.15%. Broader study findings: In having few donors, the study represented limited genetic and exposure-history diversity.

The sequenced material came from naive CD4+ T cells sorted from blood. Documented subset: CD45RA+ positively selected. The chain carries TRBV27 and TRBJ1-2; no clear D gene. The clonotype originates from a man between 18 and 35 years old in good health. CDR3 in amino acids: CASSYLDYGYTF. CDR3 nucleotide sequence: TGTGCCAGCAGTTACCTCGACTATGGCTACACCTTC.